These T cell receptor beta chains were read from a single sample in a study of CD8 T cells in ankylosing spondylitis. TCRdb reanalysed the 5' RACE reads using MiXCR and keeps one entry per CDR3 protein. Of hundreds of thousands of distinct CDR3 sequences detected, approximately 12% appear once; the ten largest clones hold less than 0.65%. The sample was blood, either unsorted or a sorted T cell fraction (not recorded which). The receptors come from a male donor with ankylosing spondylitis. The CDR3 runs from the conserved cysteine through the conserved F or W. The D gene is left open where the match is weak. Not every row has a clone size; where given, it reads once, few, many or a size class.

V	D	J	size	CDR3	DNA
TRBV20-1	TRBD2	TRBJ2-1	few	CSADRTSGTPGEQFF	TGCAGTGCTGACCGGACTAGCGGGACCCCTGGTGAGCAGTTCTTC
TRBV20-1	.	TRBJ1-4	.	CSARGRPNEKLFF	TGCAGTGCTAGGGGACGTCCGAATGAAAAACTGTTTTTT
TRBV20-1	TRBD1	TRBJ2-1	few	CSADPGTANEQFF	TGCAGTGCGGATCCGGGGACAGCAAATGAGCAGTTCTTC
TRBV20-1	TRBD2	TRBJ2-7	few	CSASGLAGGPSYEQYF	TGCAGTGCTAGTGGGCTAGCGGGAGGCCCTTCCTACGAGCAGTACTTC
TRBV19	TRBD2	TRBJ2-1	few	CASSMVGLAGHNEQFF	TGTGCCAGTAGTATGGTCGGGCTAGCGGGTCACAATGAGCAGTTCTTC
TRBV29-1	.	TRBJ1-1	many	CSVQGKGTEAFF	TGCAGCGTTCAGGGGAAAGGCACTGAAGCTTTCTTT
TRBV20-1	.	TRBJ2-2	few	CSARNRVDGELFF	TGCAGTGCTAGGAACAGGGTCGACGGGGAGCTGTTTTTT
TRBV25-1	.	TRBJ2-1	.	CASSETERGISYNEQFF	TGTGCCAGCAGTGAAACGGAGCGAGGGATCTCCTACAATGAGCAGTTCTTC
TRBV6-5	.	TRBJ2-4	.	CASLFGNIQYF	TGTGCCAGCCTCTTCGGAAACATTCAGTACTTC
TRBV29-1	TRBD2	TRBJ2-1	many	CSVGLAGADEQFF	TGCAGCGTGGGACTAGCGGGAGCGGATGAGCAGTTCTTC
TRBV11-2	.	TRBJ2-6	few	CASSLAPRHSGANVLTF	TGTGCCAGCAGCTTAGCCCCGAGACACTCTGGGGCCAACGTCCTGACTTTC
TRBV4-3	.	TRBJ1-5	once	CASSLEMGGGQPQHF	TGCGCCAGCAGCCTCGAGATGGGCGGGGGTCAGCCCCAGCATTTT
TRBV20-1	.	TRBJ2-1	few	CSAGGLTGNEQFF	TGCAGTGCTGGGGGGTTGACTGGGAATGAGCAGTTCTTC
TRBV5-1	.	TRBJ1-1	many	CASSRSPSGIAFF	TGCGCCAGCAGCCGAAGCCCTTCGGGAATAGCTTTCTTT
TRBV5-5	TRBD1	TRBJ1-2	few	CASSHRGPTYGYTF	TGTGCCAGCAGCCACAGGGGGCCTACCTATGGCTACACCTTC
TRBV15	TRBD1	TRBJ1-2	few	CATSRGRQGLGGYTF	TGTGCCACCAGCAGAGGAAGACAGGGCCTTGGTGGCTACACCTTC
TRBV20-1	TRBD2	TRBJ2-3	few	CSARVGGRASTDTQYF	TGCAGTGCTAGAGTCGGGGGGAGGGCCTCTACAGATACGCAGTATTTT
TRBV2	.	TRBJ1-1	once	CASSAGPFTEAFF	TGTGCCAGCAGTGCGGGACCGTTCACTGAAGCTTTCTTT
TRBV28	TRBD1	TRBJ1-1	.	CASSPRTGGYTEAFF	TGTGCCAGCAGTCCACGGACAGGGGGCTACACTGAAGCTTTCTTT
TRBV20-1	.	TRBJ2-1	.	CSARPSSDNEQFF	TGCAGTGCTAGACCTAGCAGTGATAATGAGCAGTTCTTC
TRBV15	.	TRBJ2-5	many	CATSRGGETQYF	TGTGCCACCAGCAGAGGGGGAGAGACCCAGTACTTC
TRBV4-2	.	TRBJ2-1	few	CASSPKSGPVLGNEQFF	TGTGCCAGCAGCCCGAAAAGTGGCCCGGTCTTGGGTAATGAGCAGTTCTTC
TRBV12-3/TRBV12-4	TRBD2	TRBJ2-1	many	CASSFRLAENNEQFF	TGTGCCAGCAGTTTTCGACTAGCGGAAAACAATGAGCAGTTCTTC
TRBV27	TRBD1	TRBJ2-1	.	CASSDRDRGHEQFF	TGTGCCAGCAGTGACCGGGACAGGGGCCATGAGCAGTTCTTC
TRBV5-1	.	TRBJ2-4	.	CASSDPMEAKNIQYF	TGCGCCAGCAGCGACCCGATGGAAGCCAAAAACATTCAGTACTTC
TRBV20-1	.	TRBJ1-4	few	CSARQSTNEKLFF	TGCAGTGCCCGTCAGTCCACTAATGAAAAACTGTTTTTT
TRBV29-1	TRBD1	TRBJ2-5	many	CSERTGGSETQYF	TGCAGCGAGAGGACAGGGGGCAGCGAGACCCAGTACTTC
TRBV20-1	.	TRBJ1-2	few	CSARVITNYGYTF	TGCAGTGCTAGAGTAATAACCAACTATGGCTACACCTTC
TRBV20-1	.	TRBJ2-7	.	CSARRVSYEQYF	TGCAGTGCTAGGAGGGTCTCCTACGAGCAGTACTTC
TRBV5-5	.	TRBJ2-6	few	CASSSYPGAGANVLTF	TGTGCCAGCAGCTCATACCCTGGGGCCGGGGCCAACGTCCTGACTTTC
TRBV10-2	TRBD1	TRBJ1-1	many	CASRDRVNTEAFF	TGCGCCAGCAGAGACAGGGTGAACACTGAAGCTTTCTTT
TRBV29-1	.	TRBJ2-7	.	CSVGPGPPYEQYF	TGCAGCGTTGGGCCGGGACCCCCGTACGAGCAGTACTTC
TRBV18	TRBD2	TRBJ2-5	.	CASATQAGSYQETQYF	TGTGCCAGTGCAACCCAAGCGGGATCGTACCAAGAGACCCAGTACTTC
TRBV20-1	TRBD2	TRBJ2-3	.	CSARLAGYRDTQYF	TGCAGTGCTAGGTTAGCGGGATACAGAGATACGCAGTATTTT
TRBV5-6	.	TRBJ2-5	few	CASSLEPRRRQETQYF	TGTGCCAGCAGCTTGGAACCTCGGAGACGTCAAGAGACCCAGTACTTC
TRBV7-9	.	TRBJ2-3	once	CASSERAQGLTDTQYF	TGTGCCAGCAGCGAGAGGGCTCAGGGGCTCACAGATACGCAGTATTTT
TRBV9	.	TRBJ1-2	few	CASSEVRNSLNAGYTF	TGTGCCAGCAGCGAGGTCCGGAACTCGTTAAACGCTGGCTACACCTTC
TRBV20-1	.	TRBJ2-6	few	CSASKGGSGANVLTF	TGCAGTGCTAGCAAGGGAGGTTCTGGGGCCAACGTCCTGACTTTC
TRBV5-1	.	TRBJ1-2	few	CASSLGPPPNYGYTF	TGCGCCAGCAGCTTGGGGCCCCCTCCTAACTATGGCTACACCTTC
TRBV7-9	.	TRBJ2-6	.	CASSLAASGANVLTF	TGTGCCAGCAGCTTAGCAGCCTCTGGGGCCAACGTCCTGACTTTC
TRBV20-1	TRBD1	TRBJ2-4	few	CSASGAGGLNIQYF	TGCAGTGCTAGCGGAGCAGGGGGCCTAAACATTCAGTACTTC
TRBV25-1	.	TRBJ2-7	.	CASSEYYREVEQYF	TGTGCCAGCAGTGAATACTACAGGGAGGTCGAGCAGTACTTC
TRBV29-1	.	TRBJ2-2	many	CSGFWLNTGELFF	TGCAGCGGCTTTTGGCTCAACACCGGGGAGCTGTTTTTT
TRBV6-1	.	TRBJ2-1	few	CASKPSSYNEQFF	TGTGCCAGCAAGCCGAGCTCCTACAATGAGCAGTTCTTC
TRBV7-2	.	TRBJ2-5	many	CASSLDASQETQYF	TGTGCCAGCAGCTTAGACGCCTCTCAAGAGACCCAGTACTTC
TRBV7-2	.	TRBJ2-3	few	CASSPSGPKGTDTQYF	TGTGCCAGCAGCCCCAGCGGACCCAAGGGCACAGATACGCAGTATTTT
TRBV12-3/TRBV12-4	.	TRBJ1-1	.	CASGRGRTEAFF	TGTGCCAGCGGAAGGGGGAGGACTGAAGCTTTCTTT
TRBV10-3	TRBD2	TRBJ2-1	few	CAISRGLAGVSEQFF	TGTGCCATCAGCCGCGGACTAGCGGGAGTTAGTGAGCAGTTCTTC
TRBV20-1	.	TRBJ2-1	few	CSAREFGRAYNEQFF	TGCAGTGCTAGAGAGTTTGGTAGGGCCTACAATGAGCAGTTCTTC
TRBV27	TRBD1	TRBJ1-2	few	CASGTGLGYGYTF	TGTGCCAGTGGGACAGGGCTGGGCTATGGCTACACCTTC
TRBV20-1	.	TRBJ2-5	few	CSARALFWGLEETQYF	TGCAGTGCTAGAGCTCTATTTTGGGGTTTAGAGGAGACCCAGTACTTC
TRBV3-1	TRBD1	TRBJ1-1	once	CASSLSGTGETEAFF	TGTGCCAGCAGCCTTTCCGGGACAGGGGAAACTGAAGCTTTCTTT
TRBV2	TRBD1	TRBJ1-2	few	CASRVTGDGYTF	TGTGCCAGCAGAGTTACAGGGGACGGCTACACCTTC
TRBV29-1	.	TRBJ2-3	few	CTHERADTQYF	TGCACCCATGAGAGGGCTGATACGCAGTATTTT
TRBV29-1	.	TRBJ2-5	many	CSVREETQYF	TGCAGCGTCCGAGAAGAGACCCAGTACTTC
TRBV20-1	.	TRBJ1-1	.	CSTSDRGDTEAFF	.
TRBV29-1	TRBD2	TRBJ2-5	many	CSVTSGSNQETQYF	TGCAGCGTTACTAGCGGGAGTAACCAAGAGACCCAGTACTTC
TRBV5-1	.	TRBJ2-7	.	CASSLPEERHEQYF	TGCGCCAGCAGCCTCCCCGAGGAGAGGCACGAGCAGTACTTC
TRBV6-4	.	TRBJ2-3	few	CASKMRGSDTQYF	TGTGCCAGCAAGATGAGGGGGTCAGATACGCAGTATTTT